This T cell receptor beta chain was sequenced in a study of shared clonotypes between healthy human individuals. Deep-level assay runs were performed. Produced via immunoSEQ multiplex PCR; TCRdb's table is partial and in-frame only. The repertoire holds over a million clones, approximately 78% seen once, with 0.6% to 0.75% in the top ten. The CDR3 sequence is 16 residues long. Trimming cost V 0 bases and J 0 bases, with 9 bases left between them. CDR1 SNHLY and CDR2 FYNNEI come from the germline V gene. The gene calls are TRBV2 and TRBJ2-4, with D unresolved. The TCR comes from a man younger than 35 in good health. Some clones in this sample may be carry-over from other donors' samples. Sequenced sample: memory CD4+ T cells from PBMCs. Subset defined: CD45RA-negative fraction. CDR3 protein: CASSEAAHLAKNIQYF. The CDR3 nucleotides are TGTGCCAGCAGTGAAGCGGCACATTTAGCCAAAAACATTCAGTACTTC. Supplemented by reference TRBV2 and TRBJ2-4, the full variable domain reads EPEVTQTPSHQVTQMGQEVILRCVPISNHLYFYWYRQILGQKVEFLVSFYNNEISEKSEIFDDQFSVERPDGSNFTLKIRSTKLEDSAMYFCASSEAAHLAKNIQYFGAGTRLSVL.